The 29 T cell receptor beta chains in this list originate from one sample, sequenced in a study of CD8 T cells in ankylosing spondylitis. Notes on the study in general: Characteristic, it appeared, of ankylosing spondylitis blood was a TCR beta motif of about eight highly homologous variants.

Each CDR3 protein gets one entry after TCRdb re-called the 5' RACE reads with MiXCR. The top ten hold more than 13% of the sample, which has about 220,000 distinct CDR3 sequences, approximately 7.3% seen once. Which antigens these TCRs recognize remains unknown. Sequencing was done on a sample of blood, either unsorted or a sorted T cell fraction (not recorded which). The receptors come from a male donor with ankylosing spondylitis.

This clonotype was detected many times. The chain couples TRBV28 to TRBJ2-1; TRBD2 matches 8 bases. The ends lost 8 bases at V and 0 bases at J; junction bases unmatched: 3. From germline, CDR1 is MDHEN and CDR2 SYDVKM. The CDR3 consists of 14 residues. The CDR3 here is CASASGYSYNEQFF. In DNA form, the CDR3 reads TGTGCCAGCGCTAGCGGGTACTCCTACAATGAGCAGTTCTTC. Variable domain in full (rest from reference TRBV28 and TRBJ2-1): DVKVTQSSRYLVKRTGEKVFLECVQDMDHENMFWYRQDPGLGLRLIYFSYDVKMKEKGDIPEGYSVSREKKERFSLILESASTNQTSMYLCASASGYSYNEQFFGPGTRLTVL.

This clonotype was counted ten times or more. This rearrangement joins TRBV9 to TRBJ2-7; D remains unclear. The germline V gene has CDR1 SGDLS and CDR2 YYNGEE. V was clipped by 0 bases and J by 2 bases, with 9 bases between them. This CDR3 comprises 14 residues. The CDR3 region is CASSVGLATYEQYF. DNA for the CDR3: TGTGCCAGCAGCGTAGGTTTAGCCACCTACGAGCAGTACTTC.

The V gene is TRBV11-2, the J gene TRBJ2-3, with TRBD1 matching 10 bases. This CDR3 has 17 residues. In germline, CDR1 is SGHAT, CDR2 FQNNGV. V dropped 1 base and J dropped 3; count of bases not matched to a gene: 7. In DNA form, the CDR3 reads TGTGCCAGCAGCTTAGGGCCCGGGACAGGGGCAACAGATACGCAGTATTTT. Translation gives CASSLGPGTGATDTQYF.

This chain links TRBV7-2 with TRBJ2-7; D remains ambiguous. Germline-derived CDR1 and CDR2 are SGHTA and FQGNSA. Trimming took 0 bases from V and 4 from J, leaving 10 bases between them. This CDR3 has 14 amino acids. The CDR3 region has the DNA TGTGCCAGCAGCTTAGCGACGGCCTATTACGAGCAGTACTTC. Its protein product is CASSLATAYYEQYF.

This clonotype was recorded at least ten times. The rearrangement links TRBV6-5 to TRBJ2-5; D gene uncertain. Germline V gene sequence: CDR1 MNHEY, CDR2 SVGAGI. This CDR3 is 12 amino acids long. The ends were cut back, 0 bases at V and 7 bases at J, with 6 bases in the middle. Here the CDR3 DNA reads TGTGCCAGCAGTTACTCGAGAGGGACCCAGTACTTC. Protein sequence: CASSYSRGTQYF.

This clonotype was detected ten times or more. The junction does not match germline at one end; this may be a read error. The chain has TRBV7-7 and TRBJ2-5, with a tentative D call TRBD1 (6 bases). Germline CDR1 SSHAT, CDR2 FNYEAQ (reference sequence). This CDR3 region has 14 residues. The CDR3 sequence is CASSRQALGETQYF. The CDR3 DNA sequence: TGTGCTAGCAGTAGACAGGCGTTGGGGGAGACCCAGTACTTC.

This clonotype has ten or more counts. The chain has TRBV6-5 and TRBJ2-7; D is unclear. This CDR3 contains 10 residues. Trimming took 6 bases from V and 3 from J, leaving 3 bases between them. The germline V gene encodes CDR1 MNHEY and CDR2 SVGAGI. The CDR3 nucleotides are TGTGCCAGCAGCCGCTACGAGCAGTACTTC. Translating gives CASSRYEQYF.

At least ten counts were recorded for this clonotype. V and J are TRBV12-3 or TRBV12-4 and TRBJ2-1; the D gene is possibly TRBD1 (6 bases). The CDR3 spans 12 residues. V was cut by 10 bases and J by 9 bases, with 16 bases left in between. In DNA, the CDR3 is TGTGCCACCAAGACAGGAATTGGTGAGCAGTTCTTC. It specifies CATKTGIGEQFF.

This chain uses TRBV5-1 with TRBJ1-2; 11 nucleotides agree with TRBD1. The CDR3 totals 16 residues. V lost 1 base and J lost 4; bases outside the gene matches: 6. Germline CDR1 and CDR2: SGHRS and YFSETQ. DNA of the CDR3: TGCGCCAGCAGCTTGAGGACAGGGGGCGAGGTCTATGGCTACACCTTC. It translates to CASSLRTGGEVYGYTF.

This clonotype was counted many times. The gene calls are TRBV6-1 and TRBJ2-2; 10 positions match TRBD1. The V gene end was trimmed by 4 bases and the J gene end by 1 base; junction bases not matched to a gene: 9. The CDR3 loop spans 18 amino acids. The germline V gene encodes CDR1 MNHNS and CDR2 SASEGT. The CDR3 is CASSGARTGGQNTGELFF. Here the CDR3 DNA reads TGTGCCAGCAGTGGTGCGCGGACAGGGGGTCAGAACACCGGGGAGCTGTTTTTT.

The V gene is TRBV7-6, the J gene TRBJ2-2; 8 bases match TRBD2. The V segment lost 2 bases and the J segment 4 bases; nucleotides outside the gene matches: 3. This CDR3 contains 15 residues. Germline V CDR1 and CDR2: SGHVS, FNYEAQ. DNA for the CDR3: TGTGCCAGCAGCTTACGGGGGGGCATCACCGGGGAGCTGTTTTTT. The encoded protein is CASSLRGGITGELFF.

This clonotype was found many times. The CDR3 region is CASSQDTTSVGLDTQYF. In DNA, the CDR3 is TGCGCCAGCAGCCAAGATACGACGTCGGTGGGGTTGGATACGCAGTATTTT. This chain links TRBV4-3 with TRBJ2-3; D gene uncertain. This CDR3 has 17 residues. V lost 0 bases to trimming and J lost 6 bases, with 19 bases between them. The germline gives CDR1 LGHNA, CDR2 YSLEER.

This clonotype showed up many times. V is TRBV7-8 and J is TRBJ2-2; no firm D call. CDR3 size: 14 residues. Germline V gene data show CDR1 as SGHVS and CDR2 as FQNEAQ. Trimming pared 1 base from V and 3 bases from J, leaving 6 bases between. CDR3 residues: CASSLVGYTGELFF. The CDR3 DNA follows: TGTGCCAGCAGCTTAGTTGGCTACACCGGGGAGCTGTTTTTT. Using reference TRBV7-8 and TRBJ2-2 for the parts outside the CDR3, the full variable domain is GAGVSQSPRYKVAKRGQDVALRCDPISGHVSLFWYQQALGQGPEFLTYFQNEAQLDKSGLPSDRFFAERPEGSVSTLKIQRTQQEDSAVYLCASSLVGYTGELFFGEGSRLTVL.

A few counts support this clonotype. This chain uses TRBV29-1 with TRBJ1-2; 8 nucleotides line up with TRBD1. Germline values: CDR1 SQVTM, CDR2 ANQGSEA. Trimming removed 1 base from V and 3 bases from J; junction bases left unmatched: 7. The CDR3 runs to 15 residues. CDR3 nucleotides: TGCAGCGTTGAAGGACGGGACAGGAGATACTATGGCTACACCTTC. Residues: CSVEGRDRRYYGYTF.

Many counts were recorded for this clonotype. The chain employs TRBV6-4 and TRBJ1-5; 7 nucleotides match TRBD1. Losses at the gene ends were 2 bases for V and 2 bases for J; bases not matched to a gene: 15. The CDR3 is made up of 19 amino acids. Germline CDR1 reads MRHNA; CDR2 reads SNTAGT. CDR3 residues: CASSDLRDSSGSGNQPQHF. The CDR3 coding sequence is TGTGCCAGCAGTGACCTCCGGGACAGTTCGGGAAGTGGCAATCAGCCCCAGCATTTT.

This clonotype has at least ten counts. This rearrangement joins TRBV7-8 to TRBJ1-5; TRBD1 matches at 7 bases. After removal of 3 bases from V and 3 bases from J, the junction contained 5 bases not matched to a gene. Germline V CDR1 and CDR2: SGHVS, FQNEAQ. The CDR3 spans 15 residues. CDR3: CASSFGTDFNQPQHF. CDR3 sequence (DNA): TGTGCCAGCAGCTTTGGGACAGACTTCAATCAGCCCCAGCATTTT.

This chain uses TRBV7-9 with TRBJ2-1; D unresolved. V lost 8 bases to trimming and J lost 1 base, with 12 bases between them. The CDR3 has 14 amino acids. Germline CDR1 SEHNR, CDR2 FQNEAQ (reference sequence). Here the CDR3 reads CASLQIGSYNEQFF. The DNA for the CDR3 is TGTGCCAGCCTCCAAATCGGGTCCTACAATGAGCAGTTCTTC.

This clonotype appeared many times. The chain employs TRBV29-1 and TRBJ2-3; TRBD2 aligns across 8 bases. Germline values: CDR1 SQVTM, CDR2 ANQGSEA. The CDR3 is 16 residues long. V was pared by 4 bases and J by 4 bases, with 13 bases of the junction left unmatched. CDR3 protein: CSVGAPGTRVADTQYF. The CDR3 nucleotides read TGCAGCGTTGGGGCCCCCGGGACTAGGGTAGCAGATACGCAGTATTTT.

The chain has TRBV6-5 and TRBJ2-7; D not certain. Germline-derived CDR1 and CDR2 are MNHEY and SVGAGI. This CDR3 contains 14 residues. V dropped 0 bases and J dropped 1 base, with 7 bases sitting between them. This CDR3 reads CASSYSAGSYEQYF. In DNA, the CDR3 is TGTGCCAGCAGTTACTCGGCAGGATCCTACGAGCAGTACTTC.

Comments on this clonotype: A much larger clone differs from this one at a single base, so this may be a read error. The chain has TRBV13 and TRBJ2-7; TRBD1 aligns across 11 bases. The V segment lost 8 bases and the J segment 3 bases; nucleotides outside the gene matches: 9. CDR1 is PRHDT and CDR2 is FYEKMQ in the germline V gene (reference sequence). The CDR3 covers 15 residues. CDR3 bases: TGTGCCAGCTGCCCCCTAGGGACAGGGGGCTACGAGCAGTACTTC. As protein: CASCPLGTGGYEQYF.

In this sample, this clonotype turned up many times. The chain has TRBV18 and TRBJ2-1; TRBD2 matches at 9 bases. Unmatched junction bases numbered 9, after V lost 2 bases and J lost 7 bases. Germline V gives CDR1 KGHSH, CDR2 LQKENI. CDR3 length: 16 amino acids. CDR3 protein: CASSPARASGTNEQFF. CDR3 sequence (DNA): TGTGCCAGCTCACCAGCTCGGGCTAGCGGGACTAATGAGCAGTTCTTC.

The chain recombines TRBV13 with TRBJ1-2; tentatively, D is TRBD1 (6 bases). Germline assignment: CDR1 PRHDT and CDR2 FYEKMQ (reference sequence). Trimming left V 7 bases short and J 6 bases short, with 18 bases between. CDR3 length equals 14 residues. This CDR3 reads CASKTQGKGDGYTF. DNA for the CDR3: TGTGCCAGCAAAACCCAGGGGAAGGGCGATGGCTACACCTTC.

This clonotype was found many times. This rearrangement joins TRBV3-1 to TRBJ1-6; maybe TRBD1 (5 bases). Germline CDR1 LGHDT, CDR2 YNNKEL (reference sequence). This CDR3 is 13 amino acids long. V shed 5 bases and J shed 7 bases, with 9 bases lying between them. The CDR3 protein is CASSDSPNSPLHF. The CDR3 DNA sequence: TGTGCCAGCAGCGACAGCCCCAATTCACCCCTCCACTTT. Using reference TRBV3-1 and TRBJ1-6 for the parts outside the CDR3, the full variable domain is DTAVSQTPKYLVTQMGNDKSIKCEQNLGHDTMYWYKQDSKKFLKIMFSYNNKELIINETVPNRFSPKSPDKAHLNLHINSLELGDSAVYFCASSDSPNSPLHFGNGTRLTVT.

This clonotype has ten or more counts. V and J are TRBV5-1 and TRBJ2-1; weak D call: TRBD1 (5 bases). The V end was cut by 6 bases, the J end by 0 bases, with 13 bases between. Germline CDR1 and CDR2: SGHRS and YFSETQ. This CDR3 region has 15 residues. The CDR3 loop is CASTMGQGSYNEQFF. As DNA, the CDR3 is TGCGCCAGCACCATGGGGCAGGGCTCCTACAATGAGCAGTTCTTC.

This clonotype was found many times. This CDR3 reads CSVPGTGRMSSYEQYF. CDR3 DNA: TGCAGCGTCCCCGGGACAGGGCGAATGAGCTCCTACGAGCAGTACTTC. V usage is TRBV29-1 and J usage is TRBJ2-7; the match to TRBD1 covers 9 bases. The CDR3 is made up of 16 amino acids. The trim removed 6 bases at V and 0 bases at J, leaving 12 bases unmatched. From germline, CDR1 is SQVTM and CDR2 ANQGSEA.

This clonotype was seen only a few times. CDR3 nucleotide sequence: TGTGCCAGCAGTCCCGCTTTACCCCTTCAGGAGGCCTGGTTCTTC. As protein: CASSPALPLQEAWFF. The rearrangement links TRBV27 to TRBJ2-1; D perhaps matches TRBD2 (5 bases). Between the trimmed V and J ends, which lost 5 bases and 15 bases, there was a span of 26 bases. CDR1 is MNHEY and CDR2 is SMNVEV in the germline V gene (reference sequence). The CDR3 runs to 15 residues.

This clonotype was observed many times. V gene TRBV6-2 or TRBV6-3 combines with J gene TRBJ1-1, with TRBD1 matching 8 bases. With V trimmed by 6 bases and J by 1 base, 10 bases remained unmatched. The CDR3 spans 16 residues. CDR1 is MNHEY, CDR2 SVGEGT, per germline. CDR3 nucleotide sequence: TGTGCCAGCAGACTCACGACGGACAGGGCGAACACTGAAGCTTTCTTT. Translated, it gives CASRLTTDRANTEAFF.

In this sample, this clonotype turned up many times. The chain joins TRBV6-1 to TRBJ2-7; 9 bases map to TRBD1. Trimming at V came to 1 base and at J to 4 bases, leaving 14 bases not matched to a gene. The CDR3 consists of 18 residues. Germline CDR1 and CDR2: MNHNS and SASEGT. CDR3 residues: CASSEDRDRVVGVYEQYF. Here the CDR3 DNA reads TGTGCCAGCAGTGAAGACCGGGACAGGGTAGTTGGGGTATACGAGCAGTACTTC.

This clonotype was seen only a few times. The CDR3 DNA reads as TGTGCCAGCAGGGGGGGAGAGGGCTCCTACGAGCAGTACTTC. Translation gives CASRGGEGSYEQYF. The chain combines TRBV27 with TRBJ2-7; a weak D match, TRBD2 (6 bases). Germline V gene sequence: CDR1 MNHEY, CDR2 SMNVEV (reference sequence). The CDR3 runs 14 residues. Trimming left V 6 bases short and J 0 bases short, with 12 bases between.